The subject of this entry is one TCR beta chain. Antigen specificity is unknown. This sample was included in a study of shared clonotypes between healthy human individuals. Study results and limitations: Clonotypes shared by all four sorted-subset donors had higher generation probabilities than non-shared clonotypes. As a rule, naive subsets had a larger estimated richness than memory subsets. Read depth was anticipated to influence clonotype sharing among donors.

It was into CD45RA+ naive and CD45RA-negative memory subsets that the CD4+ cells were split. The table came from immunoSEQ multiplex PCR; TCRdb's copy has only in-frame clones and leaves some out. The table has 2,500,000 or so clones, 93% seen once; the top ten hold about 0.38%. This TCR was sampled from a man aged 18 to 35 in good health. Some clones in this sample may be carry-over from other donors' samples. The sample was naive CD4+ T cells from PBMCs. As for subset: CD45RA+ positively selected.

Here the CDR3 reads CASRFKRDTGELFF. CDR3 nucleotides: TGTGCCAGCAGGTTCAAAAGGGACACCGGGGAGCTGTTTTTT. The V gene is TRBV5-8, the J gene TRBJ2-2, with D uncertain. This CDR3 region has 14 residues. The germline gives CDR1 SGHTS, CDR2 YDEGEE. The V gene lost 5 bases and the J gene lost 3 bases, with 11 bases spanning the gap.